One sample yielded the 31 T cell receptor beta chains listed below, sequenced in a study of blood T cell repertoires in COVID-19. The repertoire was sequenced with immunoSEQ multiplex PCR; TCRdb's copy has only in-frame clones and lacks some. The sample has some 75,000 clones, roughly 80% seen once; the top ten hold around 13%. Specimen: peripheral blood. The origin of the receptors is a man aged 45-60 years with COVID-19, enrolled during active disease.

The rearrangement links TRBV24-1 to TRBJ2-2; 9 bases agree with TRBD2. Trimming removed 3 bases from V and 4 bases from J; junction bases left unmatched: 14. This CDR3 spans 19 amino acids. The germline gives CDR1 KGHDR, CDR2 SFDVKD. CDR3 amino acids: CATSDHDPFAGGSTGELFF. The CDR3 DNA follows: TGTGCCACCAGTGATCACGACCCATTTGCGGGAGGGAGCACCGGGGAGCTGTTTTTT.

This CDR3 is CASSWDRGETQYF. In DNA form, the CDR3 reads TGTGCCAGCAGCTGGGACAGAGGAGAGACCCAGTACTTC. This rearrangement joins TRBV5-6 to TRBJ2-5, with 7 bases aligning to TRBD1. J was trimmed by 4 bases and V by 3 bases; bases with no gene match: 3. Germline CDR1 and CDR2: SGHDT and YYEEEE. The CDR3 length is 13 residues.

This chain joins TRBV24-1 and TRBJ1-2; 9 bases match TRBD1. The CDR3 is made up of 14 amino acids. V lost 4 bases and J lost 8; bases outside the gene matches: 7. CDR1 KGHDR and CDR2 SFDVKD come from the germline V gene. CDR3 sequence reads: CATSDFDRGGGYTF. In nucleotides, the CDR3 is TGTGCCACCAGTGACTTTGACAGGGGGGGAGGCTACACCTTC.

For the CDR3, the DNA is TGCGCCAGCAGCCAAGAGGGGGGGAGCTACGAGCAGTACTTC. This gives the protein CASSQEGGSYEQYF. V gene TRBV4-3 combines with J gene TRBJ2-7; TRBD2 matches 7 bases. The CDR3 is 14 residues long. Germline V gives CDR1 LGHNA, CDR2 YSLEER. The J segment lost 3 bases and the V segment lost 0 bases, leaving 2 bases of the junction unmatched.

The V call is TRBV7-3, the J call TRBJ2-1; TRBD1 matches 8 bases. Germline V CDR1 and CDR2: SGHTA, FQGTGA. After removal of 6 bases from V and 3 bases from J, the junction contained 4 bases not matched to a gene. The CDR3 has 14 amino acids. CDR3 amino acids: CASRSGGHYNEQFF. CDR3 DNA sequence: TGTGCCAGCAGGTCAGGGGGCCACTACAATGAGCAGTTCTTC.

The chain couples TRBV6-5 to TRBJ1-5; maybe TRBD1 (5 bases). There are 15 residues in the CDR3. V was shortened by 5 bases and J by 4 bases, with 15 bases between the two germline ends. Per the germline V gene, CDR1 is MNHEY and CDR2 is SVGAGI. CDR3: CASSLSGTQNQPQHF. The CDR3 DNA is TGTGCCAGCAGTCTCTCGGGGACTCAGAATCAGCCCCAGCATTTT.

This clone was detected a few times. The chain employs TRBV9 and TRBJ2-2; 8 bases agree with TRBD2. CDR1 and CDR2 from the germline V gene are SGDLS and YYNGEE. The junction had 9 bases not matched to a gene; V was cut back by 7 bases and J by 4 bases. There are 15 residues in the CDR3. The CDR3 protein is CASHPGAGGTGELFF. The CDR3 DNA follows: TGTGCCAGCCACCCGGGGGCGGGAGGCACCGGGGAGCTGTTTTTT. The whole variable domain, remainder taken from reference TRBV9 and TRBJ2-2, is DSGVTQTPKHLITATGQRVTLRCSPRSGDLSVYWYQQSLDQGLQFLIQYYNGEERAKGNILERFSAQQFPDLHSELNLSSLELGDSALYFCASHPGAGGTGELFFGEGSRLTVL.

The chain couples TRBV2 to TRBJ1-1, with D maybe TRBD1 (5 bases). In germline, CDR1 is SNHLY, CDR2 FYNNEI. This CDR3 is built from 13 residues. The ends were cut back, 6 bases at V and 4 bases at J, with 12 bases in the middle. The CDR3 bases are TGTGCCAGCAGCGCAGGGTGGTCCACTGAAGCTTTCTTT. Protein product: CASSAGWSTEAFF. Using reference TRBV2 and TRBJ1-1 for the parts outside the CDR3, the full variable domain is EPEVTQTPSHQVTQMGQEVILRCVPISNHLYFYWYRQILGQKVEFLVSFYNNEISEKSEIFDDQFSVERPDGSNFTLKIRSTKLEDSAMYFCASSAGWSTEAFFGQGTRLTVV.

CDR3 loop: CAWSPKGTGPTEAFF. CDR3 sequence (DNA): TGTGCCTGGAGTCCCAAGGGCACAGGGCCCACTGAAGCTTTCTTT. The chain has TRBV30 and TRBJ1-1; possible D gene TRBD1, 6 bases. The germline CDR1 and CDR2 sequences are GTSNPN and SVGIG (reference sequence). The CDR3 is 15 residues long. Trimming took 2 bases from V and 4 from J, leaving 17 bases between them.

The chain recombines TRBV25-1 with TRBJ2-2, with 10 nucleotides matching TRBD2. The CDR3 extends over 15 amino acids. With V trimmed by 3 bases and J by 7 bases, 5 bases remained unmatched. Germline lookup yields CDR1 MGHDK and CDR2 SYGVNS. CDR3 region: CASSEGTSGDGELFF. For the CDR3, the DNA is TGTGCCAGCAGTGAGGGAACTAGCGGGGACGGGGAGCTGTTTTTT.

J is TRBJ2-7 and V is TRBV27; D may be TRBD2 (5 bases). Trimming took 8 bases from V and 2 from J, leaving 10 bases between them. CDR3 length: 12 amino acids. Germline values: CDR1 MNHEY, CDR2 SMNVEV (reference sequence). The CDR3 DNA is TGTGCCAGCGGGCTGAGGGCCTACGAGCAGTACTTC. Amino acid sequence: CASGLRAYEQYF.

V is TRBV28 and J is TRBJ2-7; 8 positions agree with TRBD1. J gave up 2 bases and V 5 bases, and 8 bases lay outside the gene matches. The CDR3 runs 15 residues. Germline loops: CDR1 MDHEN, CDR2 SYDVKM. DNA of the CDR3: TGTGCCAGCAGTGTATTACAGGGGGGACCCTACGAGCAGTACTTC. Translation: CASSVLQGGPYEQYF.

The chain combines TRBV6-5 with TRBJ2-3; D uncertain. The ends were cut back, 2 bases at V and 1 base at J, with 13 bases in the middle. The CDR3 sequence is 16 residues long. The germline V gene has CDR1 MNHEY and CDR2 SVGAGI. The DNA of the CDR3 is TGTGCCAGCAGTTACGCAATTACGGTTGGCACAGATACGCAGTATTTT. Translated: CASSYAITVGTDTQYF.

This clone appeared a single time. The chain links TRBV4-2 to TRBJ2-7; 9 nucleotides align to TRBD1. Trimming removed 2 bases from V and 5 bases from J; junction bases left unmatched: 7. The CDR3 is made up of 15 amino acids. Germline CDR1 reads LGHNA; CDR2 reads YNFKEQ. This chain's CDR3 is CASSQLQGAAHEQYF. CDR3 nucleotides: TGTGCCAGCAGCCAACTACAGGGGGCGGCCCACGAGCAGTACTTC.

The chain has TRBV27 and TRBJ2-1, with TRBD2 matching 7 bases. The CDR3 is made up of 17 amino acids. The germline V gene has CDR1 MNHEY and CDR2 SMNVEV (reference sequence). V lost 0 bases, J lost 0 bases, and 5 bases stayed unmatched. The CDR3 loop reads CASSLSAGAPSYNEQFF. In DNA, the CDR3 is TGTGCCAGCAGTTTATCTGCGGGAGCGCCCTCCTACAATGAGCAGTTCTTC.

The CDR3 nucleotides are TGTGCCAGCAGCGCTTCAGGGGGCCGGGGCACAGATACGCAGTATTTT. Translating gives CASSASGGRGTDTQYF. The chain has TRBV9 and TRBJ2-3; TRBD1 matches 8 bases. The CDR3 sequence is 16 residues long. Germline V gene lookup returns CDR1 SGDLS and CDR2 YYNGEE. V was pared by 3 bases and J by 1 base, with 7 bases of the junction left unmatched.

This CDR3 is CASRETVSTDTQYF. The CDR3 DNA sequence: TGTGCCAGCAGGGAGACAGTCAGCACAGATACGCAGTATTTT. This chain links TRBV21-1 with TRBJ2-3; the table's D call of TRBD1 was not tested on the DNA. TRBV21-1 is reported as a pseudogene. The CDR3 length is 14 residues.

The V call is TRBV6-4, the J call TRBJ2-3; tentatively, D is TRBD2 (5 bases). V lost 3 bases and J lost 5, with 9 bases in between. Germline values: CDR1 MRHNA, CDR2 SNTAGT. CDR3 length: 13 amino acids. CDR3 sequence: CASSESRGDTQYF. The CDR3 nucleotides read TGTGCCAGCAGTGAATCTCGGGGAGATACGCAGTATTTT.

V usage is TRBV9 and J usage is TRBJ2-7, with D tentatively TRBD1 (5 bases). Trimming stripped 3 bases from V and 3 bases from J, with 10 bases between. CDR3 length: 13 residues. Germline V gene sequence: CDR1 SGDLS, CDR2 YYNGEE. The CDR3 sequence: CASSESGFYEQYF. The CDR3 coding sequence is TGTGCCAGCAGCGAGTCAGGGTTCTACGAGCAGTACTTC. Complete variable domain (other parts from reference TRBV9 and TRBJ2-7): DSGVTQTPKHLITATGQRVTLRCSPRSGDLSVYWYQQSLDQGLQFLIQYYNGEERAKGNILERFSAQQFPDLHSELNLSSLELGDSALYFCASSESGFYEQYFGPGTRLTVT.

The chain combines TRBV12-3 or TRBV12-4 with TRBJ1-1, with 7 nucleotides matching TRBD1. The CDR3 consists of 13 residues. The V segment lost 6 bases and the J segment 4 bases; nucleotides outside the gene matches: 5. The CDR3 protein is CASRPSGGTEAFF. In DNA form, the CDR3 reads TGTGCCAGCAGACCCTCAGGGGGCACTGAAGCTTTCTTT.

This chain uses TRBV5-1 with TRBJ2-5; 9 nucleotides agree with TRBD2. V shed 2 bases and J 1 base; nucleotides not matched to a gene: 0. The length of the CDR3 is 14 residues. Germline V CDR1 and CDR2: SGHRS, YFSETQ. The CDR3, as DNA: TGCGCCAGCAGCTTAGCGGGAGGCCAAGAGACCCAGTACTTC. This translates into CASSLAGGQETQYF.

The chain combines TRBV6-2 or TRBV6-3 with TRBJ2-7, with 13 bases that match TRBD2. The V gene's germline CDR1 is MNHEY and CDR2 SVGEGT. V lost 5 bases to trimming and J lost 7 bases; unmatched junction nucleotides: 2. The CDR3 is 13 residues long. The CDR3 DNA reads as TGTGCCAGCAGTCGGACTAGCGGGGGAGAGCAGTACTTC. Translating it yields CASSRTSGGEQYF.

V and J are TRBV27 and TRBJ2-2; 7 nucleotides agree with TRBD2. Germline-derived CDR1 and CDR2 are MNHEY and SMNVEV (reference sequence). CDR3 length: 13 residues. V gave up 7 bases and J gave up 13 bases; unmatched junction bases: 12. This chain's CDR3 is CASMASGHRWLFF. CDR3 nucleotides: TGTGCCAGCATGGCTAGCGGCCATCGGTGGCTGTTTTTT.

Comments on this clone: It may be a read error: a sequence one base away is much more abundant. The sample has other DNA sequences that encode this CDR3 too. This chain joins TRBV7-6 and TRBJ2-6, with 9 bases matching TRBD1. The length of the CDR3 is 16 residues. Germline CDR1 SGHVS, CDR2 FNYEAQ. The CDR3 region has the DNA TGTGCCAGCAGCTCGGGACAGGGCACTGGGGCCAACGTCCTAACTTTC. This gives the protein CASSSGQGTGANVLTF. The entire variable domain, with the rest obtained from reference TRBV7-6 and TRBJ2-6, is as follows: GAGVSQSPRYKVTKRGQDVALRCDPISGHVSLYWYRQALGQGPEFLTYFNYEAQQDKSGLPNDRFSAERPEGSISTLTIQRTEQRDSAMYRCASSSGQGTGANVLTFGAGSRLTVL.

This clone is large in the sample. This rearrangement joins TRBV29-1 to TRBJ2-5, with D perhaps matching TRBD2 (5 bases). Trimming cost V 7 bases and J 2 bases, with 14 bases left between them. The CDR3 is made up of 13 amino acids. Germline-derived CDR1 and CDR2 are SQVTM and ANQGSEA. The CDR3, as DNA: TGCAGCGGGGTAGACTATTTTCAAGAGACCCAGTACTTC. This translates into CSGVDYFQETQYF.

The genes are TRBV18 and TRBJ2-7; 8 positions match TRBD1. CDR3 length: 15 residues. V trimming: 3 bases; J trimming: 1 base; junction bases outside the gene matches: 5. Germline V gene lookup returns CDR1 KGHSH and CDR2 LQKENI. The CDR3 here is CASSPAQGASYEQYF. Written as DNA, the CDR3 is TGTGCCAGCTCACCGGCTCAGGGGGCATCCTACGAGCAGTACTTC.

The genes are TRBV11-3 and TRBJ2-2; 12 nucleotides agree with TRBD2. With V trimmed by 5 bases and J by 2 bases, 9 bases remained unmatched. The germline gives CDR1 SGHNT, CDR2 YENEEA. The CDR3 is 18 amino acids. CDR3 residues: CASSHRLAGAINTGELFF. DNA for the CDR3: TGTGCCAGCAGCCACAGACTAGCGGGAGCTATTAACACCGGGGAGCTGTTTTTT.

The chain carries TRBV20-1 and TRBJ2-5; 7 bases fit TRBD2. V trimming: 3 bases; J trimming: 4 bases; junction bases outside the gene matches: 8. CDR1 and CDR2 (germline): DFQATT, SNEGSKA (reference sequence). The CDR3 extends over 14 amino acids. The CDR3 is CSASMRERGETQYF. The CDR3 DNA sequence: TGCAGTGCTAGTATGCGGGAGCGGGGAGAGACCCAGTACTTC.

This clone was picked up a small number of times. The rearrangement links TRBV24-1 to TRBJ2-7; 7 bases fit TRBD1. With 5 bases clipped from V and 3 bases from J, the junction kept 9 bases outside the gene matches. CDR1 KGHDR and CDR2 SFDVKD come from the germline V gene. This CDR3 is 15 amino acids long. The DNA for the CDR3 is TGTGCCACCAGTGCAGACAGGGATGGGAGCTACGAGCAGTACTTC. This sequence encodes CATSADRDGSYEQYF.

CDR3 bases: TGTGCCAGCTCATCCCCGACAGGGCCATCCGGGGAGCTGTTTTTT. Translating gives CASSSPTGPSGELFF. The genes are TRBV18 and TRBJ2-2; 7 bases fit TRBD1. The CDR3 length is 15 residues. The V gene's germline CDR1 is KGHSH and CDR2 LQKENI. The V and J ends lost 5 bases and 6 bases, in that order; junction bases with no gene match: 9.

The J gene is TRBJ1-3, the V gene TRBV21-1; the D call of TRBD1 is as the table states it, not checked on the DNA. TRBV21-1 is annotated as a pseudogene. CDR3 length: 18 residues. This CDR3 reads CASSNGPETGASGNTIYF. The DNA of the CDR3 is TGTGCCAGCAGCAACGGTCCGGAAACAGGGGCCTCTGGAAACACCATATATTTT.